This T cell receptor (beta chain) was sequenced during a study of T cell responses to AZD1222 COVID-19 vaccine. Study outcomes and limitations: Spike was spanned by vaccine-associated CD4 TCRs, which were dominant at 160-218 and 743-854. Within unmutated variant regions lay the reported targets of nearly half of spike-specific TCRs.

Germline CDR1 is MNHNY and CDR2 is SVGAGI (reference sequence). The V and J ends lost 8 bases and 1 base, in that order; junction bases with no gene match: 13. CDR3 length: 16 residues. By share, this clone counts as medium-sized (0.01 to 0.1%). Its target is unknown. Assay used: immunoSEQ multiplex PCR; TCRdb lists only in-frame clones, some missing. The sample lists 90,000 to 120,000 clones, around 91% occurring once. The receptor's source is an adult in good health. The source was peripheral blood, collected on day 0 of AZD1222 vaccination. The chain carries TRBV6-6 and TRBJ2-7, with 8 bases identical to TRBD1. CDR3 sequence (DNA): TGTGCCAGCTCCGAGGGCCAGGGGGCAAGTTCCTACGAGCAGTACTTC. Its translation is CASSEGQGASSYEQYF.